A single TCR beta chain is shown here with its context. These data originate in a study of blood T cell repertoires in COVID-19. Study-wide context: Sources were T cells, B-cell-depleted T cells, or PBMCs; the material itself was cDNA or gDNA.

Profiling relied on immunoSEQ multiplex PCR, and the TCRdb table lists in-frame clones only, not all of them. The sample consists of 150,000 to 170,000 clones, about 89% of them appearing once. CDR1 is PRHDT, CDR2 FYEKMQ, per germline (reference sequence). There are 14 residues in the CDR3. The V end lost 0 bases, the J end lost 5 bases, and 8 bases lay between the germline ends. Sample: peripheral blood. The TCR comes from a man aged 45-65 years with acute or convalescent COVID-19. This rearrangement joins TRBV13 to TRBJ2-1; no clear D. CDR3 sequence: CASSLGLRDNEQFF. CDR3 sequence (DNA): TGTGCCAGCAGCTTAGGTCTCCGAGACAATGAGCAGTTCTTC.